This T cell receptor beta chain was found in a study of regulatory and conventional T cells in RAG deficiency. Study-level points and caveats: Sorted Omenn CD25-high CD127-low cells may not be bona fide Tregs. Compared with controls, unique Treg TCR beta sequences dropped roughly 100-fold in Omenn syndrome and CID/AS. Patient subsets had shorter CDR3s; Omenn Treg-Tconv overlap exceeded 80%.

Only a few counts were recorded for this clone. Its antigen is not identified. The germline V and J ends were trimmed by 6 bases and 5 bases, with 20 bases remaining between them. CDR3 length: 17 amino acids. Germline CDR1 and CDR2: SNHLY and FYNNEI. Only in-frame clones appear in the TCRdb table, and some are missing; sequencing was by immunoSEQ multiplex PCR. The table lists over 10,000 clones, approximately 93% of them singletons. Genomic DNA came from blood conventional CD4+ T cells gated CD25-low CD127-high. The data also belong to a second study, concerning regulatory T cells. That paper states: Amplification used 52 TRBV primers and 13 TRBJ primers. Skewed V and J usage and few unique V-J pairs marked patient repertoires, most in Tregs.

The sequence came from a human donor in good health. This sequence joins TRBV2 and TRBJ1-6, with D uncertain. The sample taken for sequencing was CD4+ effector T cells sorted from blood. CDR3 nucleotides: TGTGCCAGCAGCAGACTTGTTCGTGTGATGGATAATTCACCCCTCCACTTT. It encodes CASSRLVRVMDNSPLHF. Full variable domain (rest looked up from reference TRBV2 and TRBJ1-6): EPEVTQTPSHQVTQMGQEVILRCVPISNHLYFYWYRQILGQKVEFLVSFYNNEISEKSEIFDDQFSVERPDGSNFTLKIRSTKLEDSAMYFCASSRLVRVMDNSPLHFGNGTRLTVT.